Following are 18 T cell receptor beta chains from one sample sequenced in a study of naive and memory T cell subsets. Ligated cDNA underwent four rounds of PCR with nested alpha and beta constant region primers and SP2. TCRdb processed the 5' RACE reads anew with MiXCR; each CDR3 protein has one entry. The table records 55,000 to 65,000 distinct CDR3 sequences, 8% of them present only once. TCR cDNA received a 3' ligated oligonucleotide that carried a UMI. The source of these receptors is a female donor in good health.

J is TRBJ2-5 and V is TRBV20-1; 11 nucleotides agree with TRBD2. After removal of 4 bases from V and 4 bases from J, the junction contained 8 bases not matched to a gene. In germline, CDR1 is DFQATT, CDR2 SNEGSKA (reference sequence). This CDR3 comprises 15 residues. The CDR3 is CSAIFTSGGLETQYF. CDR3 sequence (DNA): TGCAGTGCTATTTTTACTAGCGGGGGATTAGAGACCCAGTACTTC.

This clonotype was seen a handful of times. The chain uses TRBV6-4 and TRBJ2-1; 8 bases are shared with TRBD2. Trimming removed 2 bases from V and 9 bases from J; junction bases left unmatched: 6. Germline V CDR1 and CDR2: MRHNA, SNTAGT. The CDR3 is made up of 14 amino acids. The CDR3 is CASSDGREAGEQFF. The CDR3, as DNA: TGTGCCAGCAGTGACGGGCGGGAGGCCGGTGAGCAGTTCTTC.

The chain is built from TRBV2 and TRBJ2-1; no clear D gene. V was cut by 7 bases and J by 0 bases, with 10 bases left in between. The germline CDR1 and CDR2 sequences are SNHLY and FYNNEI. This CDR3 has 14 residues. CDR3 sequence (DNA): TGTGCCAGCACTGACATGAGCTCCTACAATGAGCAGTTCTTC. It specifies CASTDMSSYNEQFF. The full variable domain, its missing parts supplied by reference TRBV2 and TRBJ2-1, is EPEVTQTPSHQVTQMGQEVILRCVPISNHLYFYWYRQILGQKVEFLVSFYNNEISEKSEIFDDQFSVERPDGSNFTLKIRSTKLEDSAMYFCASTDMSSYNEQFFGPGTRLTVL.

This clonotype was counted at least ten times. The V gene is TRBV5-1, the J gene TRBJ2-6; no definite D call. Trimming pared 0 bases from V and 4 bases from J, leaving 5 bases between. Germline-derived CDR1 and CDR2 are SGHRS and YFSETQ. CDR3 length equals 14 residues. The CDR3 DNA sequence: TGCGCCAGCAGCTTGGGGGCCGGGGCCAACGTCCTGACTTTC. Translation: CASSLGAGANVLTF.

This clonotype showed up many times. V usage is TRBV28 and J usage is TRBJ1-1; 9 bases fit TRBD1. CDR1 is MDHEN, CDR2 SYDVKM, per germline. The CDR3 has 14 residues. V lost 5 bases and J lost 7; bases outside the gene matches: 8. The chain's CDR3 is CASSRQGGSFEAFF. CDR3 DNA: TGTGCCAGCAGTAGACAGGGGGGATCCTTTGAAGCTTTCTTT.

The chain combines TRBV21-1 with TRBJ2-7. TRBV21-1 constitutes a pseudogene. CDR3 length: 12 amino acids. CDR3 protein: CASSKRNWEQYF. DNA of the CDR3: TGTGCCAGCAGCAAAAGGAACTGGGAGCAGTACTTC.

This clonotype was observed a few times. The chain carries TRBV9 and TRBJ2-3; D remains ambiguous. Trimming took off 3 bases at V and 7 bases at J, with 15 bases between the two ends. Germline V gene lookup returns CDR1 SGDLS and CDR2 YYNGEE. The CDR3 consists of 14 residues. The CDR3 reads CASSGLFGINTQYF. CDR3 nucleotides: TGTGCCAGCAGCGGGCTATTTGGGATCAATACGCAGTATTTT.

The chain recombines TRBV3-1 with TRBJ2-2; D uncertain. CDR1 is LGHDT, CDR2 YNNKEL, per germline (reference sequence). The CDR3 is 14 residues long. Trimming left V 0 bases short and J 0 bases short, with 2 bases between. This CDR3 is CASSQDTNTGELFF. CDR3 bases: TGTGCCAGCAGCCAAGATACGAACACCGGGGAGCTGTTTTTT.

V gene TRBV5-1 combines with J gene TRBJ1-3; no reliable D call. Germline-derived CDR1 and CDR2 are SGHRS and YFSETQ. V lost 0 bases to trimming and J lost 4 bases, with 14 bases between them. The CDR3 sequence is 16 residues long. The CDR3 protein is CASSLGPTEGGNTIYF. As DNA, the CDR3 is TGCGCCAGCAGCTTGGGGCCTACGGAAGGAGGAAACACCATATATTTT.

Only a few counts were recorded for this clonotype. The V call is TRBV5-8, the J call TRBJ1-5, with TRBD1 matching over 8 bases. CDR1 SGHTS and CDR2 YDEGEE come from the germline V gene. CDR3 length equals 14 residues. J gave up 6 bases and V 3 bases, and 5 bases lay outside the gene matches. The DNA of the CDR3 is TGTGCCAGCAGCTGGCGACAGGGGCGTCAGCCCCAGCATTTT. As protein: CASSWRQGRQPQHF.

CDR3 residues: CSARADSDEQFF. In nucleotides, the CDR3 is TGCAGTGCTAGAGCCGATTCGGACGAGCAGTTCTTC. The V gene is TRBV20-1, the J gene TRBJ2-1; D gene uncertain. V was pared by 1 base and J by 10 bases, with 11 bases between. Germline values: CDR1 DFQATT, CDR2 SNEGSKA (reference sequence). CDR3 length equals 12 residues.

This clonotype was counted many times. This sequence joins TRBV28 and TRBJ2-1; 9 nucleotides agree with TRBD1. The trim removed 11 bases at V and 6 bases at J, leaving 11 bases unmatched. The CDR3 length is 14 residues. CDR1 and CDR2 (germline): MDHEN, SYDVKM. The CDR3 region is CAGQTGGGSNEQFF. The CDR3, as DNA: TGTGCCGGACAAACAGGGGGCGGAAGCAATGAGCAGTTCTTC.

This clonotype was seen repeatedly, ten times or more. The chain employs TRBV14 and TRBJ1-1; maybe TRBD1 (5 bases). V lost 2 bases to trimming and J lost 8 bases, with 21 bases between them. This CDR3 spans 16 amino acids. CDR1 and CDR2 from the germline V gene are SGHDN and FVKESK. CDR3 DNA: TGTGCCAGCAGCCAAAATTTCCCCAGGGTCGGGGACGAAGCTTTCTTT. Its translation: CASSQNFPRVGDEAFF.

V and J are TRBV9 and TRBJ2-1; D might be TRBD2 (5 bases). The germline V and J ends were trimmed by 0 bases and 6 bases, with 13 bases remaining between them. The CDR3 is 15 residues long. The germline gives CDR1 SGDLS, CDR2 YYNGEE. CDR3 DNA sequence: TGTGCCAGCAGCGTAGTCCACCTCCGGGGCAATGAGCAGTTCTTC. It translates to CASSVVHLRGNEQFF.

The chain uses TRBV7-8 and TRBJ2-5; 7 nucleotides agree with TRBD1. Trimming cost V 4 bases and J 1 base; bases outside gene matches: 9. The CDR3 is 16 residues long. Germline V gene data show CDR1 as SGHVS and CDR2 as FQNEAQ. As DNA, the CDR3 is TGTGCCAGCAGCTCATACGGGACAGCGATCCAAGAGACCCAGTACTTC. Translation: CASSSYGTAIQETQYF.

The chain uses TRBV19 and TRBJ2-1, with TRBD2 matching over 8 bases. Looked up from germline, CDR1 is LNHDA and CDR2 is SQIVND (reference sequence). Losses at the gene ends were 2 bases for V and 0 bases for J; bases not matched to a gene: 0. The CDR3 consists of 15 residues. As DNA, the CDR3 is TGTGCCAGTAGTATACGGGGGGGCTCCTACAATGAGCAGTTCTTC. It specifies CASSIRGGSYNEQFF. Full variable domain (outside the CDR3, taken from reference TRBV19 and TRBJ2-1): DGGITQSPKYLFRKEGQNVTLSCEQNLNHDAMYWYRQDPGQGLRLIYYSQIVNDFQKGDIAEGYSVSREKKESFPLTVTSAQKNPTAFYLCASSIRGGSYNEQFFGPGTRLTVL.

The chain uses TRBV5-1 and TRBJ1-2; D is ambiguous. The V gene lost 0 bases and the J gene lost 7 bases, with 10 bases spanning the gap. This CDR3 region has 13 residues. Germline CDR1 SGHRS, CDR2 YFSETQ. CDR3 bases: TGCGCCAGCAGCTTGGAAGTGTACTCTGGCTACACCTTC. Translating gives CASSLEVYSGYTF.

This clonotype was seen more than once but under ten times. DNA of the CDR3: TGTGCCAGCAGCCCCCGAGGGCGGGAGGCGGGGGAGCAGTACTTC. Translating it yields CASSPRGREAGEQYF. The V gene is TRBV7-9, the J gene TRBJ2-7; TRBD2 matches at 8 bases. The V segment lost 5 bases and the J segment 7 bases; nucleotides outside the gene matches: 13. The CDR3 totals 15 residues. CDR1 and CDR2 (germline): SEHNR, FQNEAQ (reference sequence).